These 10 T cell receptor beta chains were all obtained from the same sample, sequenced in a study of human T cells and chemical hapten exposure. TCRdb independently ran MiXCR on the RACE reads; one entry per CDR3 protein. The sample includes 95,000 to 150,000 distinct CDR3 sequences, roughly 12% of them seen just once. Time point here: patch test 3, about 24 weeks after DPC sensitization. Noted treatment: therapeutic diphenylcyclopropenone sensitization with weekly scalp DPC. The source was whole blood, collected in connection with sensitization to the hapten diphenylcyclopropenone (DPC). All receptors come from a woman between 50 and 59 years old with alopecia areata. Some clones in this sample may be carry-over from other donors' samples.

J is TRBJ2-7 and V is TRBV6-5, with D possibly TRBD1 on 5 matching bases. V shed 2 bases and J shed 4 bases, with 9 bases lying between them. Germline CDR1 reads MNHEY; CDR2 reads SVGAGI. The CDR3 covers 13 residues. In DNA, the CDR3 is TGTGCCAGCAGTTACCTGTCAGGGTACGAGCAGTACTTC. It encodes CASSYLSGYEQYF.

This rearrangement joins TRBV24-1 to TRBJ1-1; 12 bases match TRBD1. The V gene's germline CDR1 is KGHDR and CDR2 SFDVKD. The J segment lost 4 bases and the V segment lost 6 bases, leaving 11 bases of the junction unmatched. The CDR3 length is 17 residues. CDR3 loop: CATSPRDRGQGSTEAFF. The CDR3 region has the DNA TGTGCCACCAGTCCCCGGGACAGGGGGCAAGGAAGCACTGAAGCTTTCTTT.

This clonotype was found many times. The DNA for the CDR3 is TGTGCCAGCAGTCGACTTGAGAACACTGAAGCTTTCTTT. This codes for CASSRLENTEAFF. This chain uses TRBV2 with TRBJ1-1; no clear D. The CDR3 totals 13 residues. V lost 5 bases to trimming and J lost 1 base, with 8 bases between them. The germline gives CDR1 SNHLY, CDR2 FYNNEI.

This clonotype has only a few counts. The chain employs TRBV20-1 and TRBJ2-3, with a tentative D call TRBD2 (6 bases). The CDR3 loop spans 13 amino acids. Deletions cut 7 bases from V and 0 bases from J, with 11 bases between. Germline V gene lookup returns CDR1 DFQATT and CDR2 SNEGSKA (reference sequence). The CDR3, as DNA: TGCAGTGTGGTAAGCGGGAGCACAGATACGCAGTATTTT. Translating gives CSVVSGSTDTQYF.

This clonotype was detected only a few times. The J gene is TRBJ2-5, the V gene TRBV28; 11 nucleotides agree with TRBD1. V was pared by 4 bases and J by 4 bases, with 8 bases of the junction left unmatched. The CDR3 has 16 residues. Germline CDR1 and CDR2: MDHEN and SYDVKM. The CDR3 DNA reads TGTGCCAGCAGTTCCTCCGGGACAGGGGGTTTAGAGACCCAGTACTTC. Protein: CASSSSGTGGLETQYF.

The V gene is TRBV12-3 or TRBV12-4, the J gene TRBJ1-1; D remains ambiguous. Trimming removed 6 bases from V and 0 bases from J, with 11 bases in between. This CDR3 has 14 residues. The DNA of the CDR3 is TGTGCCAGCAGGACCGGGCTCCTGAACACTGAAGCTTTCTTT. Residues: CASRTGLLNTEAFF.

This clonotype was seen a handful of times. The DNA for the CDR3 is TGCAGCGTTGAATACAGGAGGGAAGCTTTCTTT. Its protein is CSVEYRREAFF. The chain has TRBV29-1 and TRBJ1-1; a possible D gene is TRBD1 (5 bases). Germline V gene data show CDR1 as SQVTM and CDR2 as ANQGSEA. This CDR3 is built from 11 residues. Trimming removed 2 bases at V and 8 bases at J, with 9 bases between.

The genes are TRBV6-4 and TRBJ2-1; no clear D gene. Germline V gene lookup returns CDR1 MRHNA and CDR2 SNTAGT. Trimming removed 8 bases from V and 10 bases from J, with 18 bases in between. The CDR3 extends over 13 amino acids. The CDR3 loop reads CASVQIARSEQFF. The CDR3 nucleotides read TGTGCCAGCGTCCAGATTGCTAGATCCGAGCAGTTCTTC.

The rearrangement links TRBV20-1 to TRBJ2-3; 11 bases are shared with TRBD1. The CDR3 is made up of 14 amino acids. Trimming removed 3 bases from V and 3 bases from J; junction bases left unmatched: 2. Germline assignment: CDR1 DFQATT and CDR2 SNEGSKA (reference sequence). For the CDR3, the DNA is TGCAGTGCTAGGGACAGGGGGCTGACAGATACGCAGTATTTT. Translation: CSARDRGLTDTQYF.

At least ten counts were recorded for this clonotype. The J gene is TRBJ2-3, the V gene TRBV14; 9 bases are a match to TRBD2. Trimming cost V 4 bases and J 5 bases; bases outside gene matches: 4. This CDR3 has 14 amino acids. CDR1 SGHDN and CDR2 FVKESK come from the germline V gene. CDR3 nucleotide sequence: TGTGCCAGCAGCCTAGCGGGAGCCGAAGATACGCAGTATTTT. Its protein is CASSLAGAEDTQYF.